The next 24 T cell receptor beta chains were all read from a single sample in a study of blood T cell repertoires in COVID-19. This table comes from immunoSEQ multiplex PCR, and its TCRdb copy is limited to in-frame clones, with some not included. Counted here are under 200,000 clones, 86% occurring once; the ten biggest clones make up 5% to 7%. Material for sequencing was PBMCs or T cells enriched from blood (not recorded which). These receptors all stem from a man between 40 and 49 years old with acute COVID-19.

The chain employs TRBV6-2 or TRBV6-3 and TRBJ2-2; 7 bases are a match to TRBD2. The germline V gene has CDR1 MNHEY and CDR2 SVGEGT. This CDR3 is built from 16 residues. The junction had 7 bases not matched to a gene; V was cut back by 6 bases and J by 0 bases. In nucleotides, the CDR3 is TGTGCCAGCAGCCGGACTAGAAGGTCGAACACCGGGGAGCTGTTTTTT. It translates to CASSRTRRSNTGELFF.

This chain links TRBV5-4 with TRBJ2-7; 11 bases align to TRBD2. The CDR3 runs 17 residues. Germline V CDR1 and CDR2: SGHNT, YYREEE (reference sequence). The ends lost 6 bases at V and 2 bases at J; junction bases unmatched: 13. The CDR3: CASTLTSGIPNTYEQYF. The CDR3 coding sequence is TGTGCCAGCACCCTGACTAGCGGGATTCCCAATACCTACGAGCAGTACTTC.

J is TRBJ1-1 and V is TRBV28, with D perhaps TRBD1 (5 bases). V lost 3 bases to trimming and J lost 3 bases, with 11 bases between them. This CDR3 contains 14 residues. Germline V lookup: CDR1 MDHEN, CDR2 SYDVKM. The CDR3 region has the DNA TGTGCCAGCAGTTTGCGGGGGGGAGACACTGAAGCTTTCTTT. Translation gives CASSLRGGDTEAFF.

The CDR3 sequence is CASSLSPGMGSPLHF. The CDR3 nucleotides read TGTGCCAGCAGCTTATCTCCGGGGATGGGATCACCCCTCCACTTT. V gene TRBV7-2 combines with J gene TRBJ1-6; D unclear. The CDR3 extends over 15 amino acids. The germline V and J ends were trimmed by 2 bases and 10 bases, with 15 bases remaining between them. Germline V gene lookup returns CDR1 SGHTA and CDR2 FQGNSA.

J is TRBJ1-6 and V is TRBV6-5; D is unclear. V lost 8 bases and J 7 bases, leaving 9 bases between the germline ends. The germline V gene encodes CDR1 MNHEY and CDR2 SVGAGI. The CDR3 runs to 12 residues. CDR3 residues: CASSSGNSPLHF. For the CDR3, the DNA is TGTGCCAGCTCGAGCGGGAATTCACCCCTCCACTTT.

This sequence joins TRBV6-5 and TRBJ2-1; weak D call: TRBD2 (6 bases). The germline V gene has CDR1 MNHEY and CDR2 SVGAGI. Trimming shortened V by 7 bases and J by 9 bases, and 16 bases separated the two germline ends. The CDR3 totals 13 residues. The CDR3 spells CASMGPREPEQFF. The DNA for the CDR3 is TGTGCCAGCATGGGGCCTCGGGAGCCTGAGCAGTTCTTC.

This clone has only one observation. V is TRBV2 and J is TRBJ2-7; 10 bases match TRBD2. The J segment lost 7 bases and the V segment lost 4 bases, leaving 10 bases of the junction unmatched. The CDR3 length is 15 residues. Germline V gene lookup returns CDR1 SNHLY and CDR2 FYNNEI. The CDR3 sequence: CASSGPLAGVGEQYF. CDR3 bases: TGTGCCAGCAGTGGCCCCCTAGCGGGAGTCGGGGAGCAGTACTTC.

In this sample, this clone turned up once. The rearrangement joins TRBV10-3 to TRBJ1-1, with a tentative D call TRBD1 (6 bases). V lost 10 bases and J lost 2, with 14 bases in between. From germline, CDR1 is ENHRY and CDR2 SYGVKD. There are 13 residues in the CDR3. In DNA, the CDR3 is TGTGCCACCACGACAGGTTCTAACACTGAAGCTTTCTTT. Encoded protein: CATTTGSNTEAFF.

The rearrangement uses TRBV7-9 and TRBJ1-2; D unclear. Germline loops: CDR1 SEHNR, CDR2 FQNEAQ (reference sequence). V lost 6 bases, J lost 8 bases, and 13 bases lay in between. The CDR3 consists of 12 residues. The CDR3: CASRSSERGYTF. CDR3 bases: TGTGCCAGCAGGAGCTCGGAGCGGGGCTACACCTTC.

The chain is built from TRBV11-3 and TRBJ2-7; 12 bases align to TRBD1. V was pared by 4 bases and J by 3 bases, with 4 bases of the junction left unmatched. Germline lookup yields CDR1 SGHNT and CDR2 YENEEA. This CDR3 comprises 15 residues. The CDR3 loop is CASSWGTGGNYEQYF. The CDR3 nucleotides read TGTGCCAGCAGCTGGGGGACAGGGGGCAACTACGAGCAGTACTTC.

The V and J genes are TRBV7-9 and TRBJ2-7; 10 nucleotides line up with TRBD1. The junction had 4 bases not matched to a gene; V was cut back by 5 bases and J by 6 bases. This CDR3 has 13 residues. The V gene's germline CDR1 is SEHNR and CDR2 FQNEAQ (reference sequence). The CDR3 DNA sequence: TGTGCCAGCAGCCCGACAGGGGGCGGCGAGCAGTACTTC. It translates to CASSPTGGGEQYF. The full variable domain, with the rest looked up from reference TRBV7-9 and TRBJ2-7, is DTGVSQNPRHKITKRGQNVTFRCDPISEHNRLYWYRQTLGQGPEFLTYFQNEAQLEKSRLLSDRFSAERPKGSFSTLEIQRTEQGDSAMYLCASSPTGGGEQYFGPGTRLTVT.

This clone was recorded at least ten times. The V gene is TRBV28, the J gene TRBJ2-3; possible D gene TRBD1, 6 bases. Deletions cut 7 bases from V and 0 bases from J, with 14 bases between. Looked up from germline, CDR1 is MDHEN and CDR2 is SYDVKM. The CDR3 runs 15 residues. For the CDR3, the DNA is TGTGCCAGCACCCCCGGACAGTCTAGCACAGATACGCAGTATTTT. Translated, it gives CASTPGQSSTDTQYF.

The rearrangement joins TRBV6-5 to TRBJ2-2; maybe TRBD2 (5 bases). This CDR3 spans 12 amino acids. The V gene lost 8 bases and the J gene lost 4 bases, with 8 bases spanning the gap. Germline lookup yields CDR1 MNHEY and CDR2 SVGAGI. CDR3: CASVGSTGELFF. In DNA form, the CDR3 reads TGTGCCAGCGTAGGGAGCACCGGGGAGCTGTTTTTT.

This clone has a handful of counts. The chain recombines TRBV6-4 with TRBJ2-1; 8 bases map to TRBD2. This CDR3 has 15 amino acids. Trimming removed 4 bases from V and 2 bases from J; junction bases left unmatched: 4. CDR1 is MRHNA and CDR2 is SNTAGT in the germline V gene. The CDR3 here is CASSALADPYNEQFF. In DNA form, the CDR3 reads TGTGCCAGCAGTGCACTAGCGGACCCCTACAATGAGCAGTTCTTC.

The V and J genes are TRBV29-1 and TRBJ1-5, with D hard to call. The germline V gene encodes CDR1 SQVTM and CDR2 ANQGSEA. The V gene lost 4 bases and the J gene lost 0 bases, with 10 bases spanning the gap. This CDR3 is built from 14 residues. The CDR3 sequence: CSVATRNSNQPQHF. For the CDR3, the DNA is TGCAGCGTTGCCACGCGGAATAGCAATCAGCCCCAGCATTTT.

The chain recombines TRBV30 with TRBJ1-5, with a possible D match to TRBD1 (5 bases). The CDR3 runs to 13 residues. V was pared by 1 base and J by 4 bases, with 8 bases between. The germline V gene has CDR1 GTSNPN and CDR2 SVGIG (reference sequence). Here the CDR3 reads CAWSEQENQPQHF. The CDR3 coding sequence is TGTGCCTGGAGTGAACAGGAAAATCAGCCCCAGCATTTT. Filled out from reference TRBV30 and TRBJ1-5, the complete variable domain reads SQTIHQWPATLVQPVGSPLSLECTVEGTSNPNLYWYRQAAGRGLQLLFYSVGIGQISSEVPQNLSASRPQDRQFILSSKKLLLSDSGFYLCAWSEQENQPQHFGDGTRLSIL.

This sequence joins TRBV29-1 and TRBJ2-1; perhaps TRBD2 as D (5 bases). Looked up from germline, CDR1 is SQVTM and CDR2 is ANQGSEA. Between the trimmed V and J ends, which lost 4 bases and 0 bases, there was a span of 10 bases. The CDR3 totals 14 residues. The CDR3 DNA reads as TGCAGCGTTGTATCGCTAGCCTCCTACAATGAGCAGTTCTTC. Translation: CSVVSLASYNEQFF.

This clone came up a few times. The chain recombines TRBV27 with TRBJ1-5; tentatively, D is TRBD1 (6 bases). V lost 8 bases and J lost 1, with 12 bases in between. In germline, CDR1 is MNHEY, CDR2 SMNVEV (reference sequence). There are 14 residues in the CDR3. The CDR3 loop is CASGRGESNQPQHF. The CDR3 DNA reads TGTGCCAGCGGCAGGGGTGAGAGCAATCAGCCCCAGCATTTT.

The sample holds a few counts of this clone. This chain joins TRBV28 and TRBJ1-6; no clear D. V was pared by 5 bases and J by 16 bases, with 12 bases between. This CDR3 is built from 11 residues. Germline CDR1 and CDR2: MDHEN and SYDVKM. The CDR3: CASSPRETLHF. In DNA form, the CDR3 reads TGTGCCAGCAGTCCCCGGGAAACTCTCCACTTT.

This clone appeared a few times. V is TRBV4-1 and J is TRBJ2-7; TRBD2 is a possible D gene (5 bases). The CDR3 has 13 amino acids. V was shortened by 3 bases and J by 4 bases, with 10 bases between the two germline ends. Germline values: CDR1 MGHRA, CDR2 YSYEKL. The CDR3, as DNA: TGCGCCAGCAGCCAGGCCTGGGAGTACGAGCAGTACTTC. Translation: CASSQAWEYEQYF.

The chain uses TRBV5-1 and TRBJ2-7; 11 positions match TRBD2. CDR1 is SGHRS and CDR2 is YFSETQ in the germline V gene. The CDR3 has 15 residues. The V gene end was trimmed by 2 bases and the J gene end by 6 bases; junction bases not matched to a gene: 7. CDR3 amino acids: CASSFTSGSHLEQYF. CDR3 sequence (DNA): TGCGCCAGCAGCTTTACTAGCGGGAGTCATCTCGAGCAGTACTTC.

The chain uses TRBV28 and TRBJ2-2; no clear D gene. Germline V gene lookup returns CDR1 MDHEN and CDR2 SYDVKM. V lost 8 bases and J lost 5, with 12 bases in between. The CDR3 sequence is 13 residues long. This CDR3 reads CASSPPSTGELFF. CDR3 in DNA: TGTGCCAGCTCCCCCCCGAGTACCGGGGAGCTGTTTTTT. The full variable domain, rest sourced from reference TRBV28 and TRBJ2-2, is DVKVTQSSRYLVKRTGEKVFLECVQDMDHENMFWYRQDPGLGLRLIYFSYDVKMKEKGDIPEGYSVSREKKERFSLILESASTNQTSMYLCASSPPSTGELFFGEGSRLTVL.

CDR3 nucleotides: TGTGCCAGCAGCTTGGCGGGGACTAGCTCTTTAGATACGCAGTATTTT. Its protein product is CASSLAGTSSLDTQYF. The chain uses TRBV5-5 and TRBJ2-3, with 9 bases fitting TRBD2. CDR3 size: 16 residues. V shed 0 bases and J 5 bases; nucleotides not matched to a gene: 7. Germline V gene data show CDR1 as SGHKS and CDR2 as YYEKEE (reference sequence). The full variable domain, its missing parts supplied by reference TRBV5-5 and TRBJ2-3, is DAGVTQSPTHLIKTRGQQVTLRCSPISGHKSVSWYQQVLGQGPQFIFQYYEKEERGRGNFPDRFSARQFPNYSSELNVNALLLGDSALYLCASSLAGTSSLDTQYFGPGTRLTVL.

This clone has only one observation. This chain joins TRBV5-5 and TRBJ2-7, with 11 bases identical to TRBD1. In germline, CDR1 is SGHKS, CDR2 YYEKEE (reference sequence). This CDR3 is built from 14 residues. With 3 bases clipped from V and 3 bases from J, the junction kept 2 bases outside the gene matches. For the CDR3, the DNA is TGTGCCAGCAGCTGGGGACAGGGGGTCTACGAGCAGTACTTC. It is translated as CASSWGQGVYEQYF.